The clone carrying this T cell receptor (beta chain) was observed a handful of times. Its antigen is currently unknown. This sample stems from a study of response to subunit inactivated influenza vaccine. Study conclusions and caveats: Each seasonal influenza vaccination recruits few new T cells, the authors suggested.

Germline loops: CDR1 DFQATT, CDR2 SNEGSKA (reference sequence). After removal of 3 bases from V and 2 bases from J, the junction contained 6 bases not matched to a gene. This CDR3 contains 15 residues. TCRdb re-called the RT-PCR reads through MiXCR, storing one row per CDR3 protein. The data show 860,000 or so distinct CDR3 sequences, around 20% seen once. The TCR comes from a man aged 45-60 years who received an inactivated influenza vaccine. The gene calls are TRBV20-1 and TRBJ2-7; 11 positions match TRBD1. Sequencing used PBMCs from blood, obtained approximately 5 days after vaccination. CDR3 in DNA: TGCAGTGCTAGGGGGACAGGGGGAAATCCCTACGAGCAGTACTTC. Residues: CSARGTGGNPYEQYF.